This T cell receptor (beta chain) was found in a study of glioma-infiltrating T cells. Per germline, CDR1 SQVTM and CDR2 ANQGSEA. The CDR3 loop spans 11 amino acids. With 0 bases removed from V and 2 bases from J, the gap between germline ends came to 2 bases. Using RNA template, CDR3s of TCR alpha and beta were amplified with iRepertoire arm-PCR. One-step reverse transcription and amplification started from roughly 100-400 ng of tissue mRNA or PBMC total RNA. TCRdb used MiXCR to reprocess the multiplex PCR reads, holding one entry per CDR3 protein. The table lists about 2,800 distinct CDR3 sequences, around a third of them singletons. Relative to its sample, this clonotype is medium-sized. The antigen is not known. Study-level results: Only very few CDR3 sequences appeared in both tissue and blood. Above-expected tissue-blood divergence occurred in all gliomas, most in low-grade ones.

The specimen was glioma tissue, nonneoplastic brain tissue, or PBMCs (not recorded which). V and J are TRBV29-1 and TRBJ2-7; D call uncertain. This receptor was identified in a human donor with low-grade glioma or glioblastoma, undergoing nonglioma brain surgery, or in good health (not recorded which). The CDR3 DNA reads TGCAGCGTTGAAGACACCTACGAGCAGTACTTC. As protein: CSVEDTYEQYF.